These 15 T cell receptor beta chains share one sample of origin, sequenced in a study of blood T cell repertoires in COVID-19 (dated by TCRdb to about 2020). Library preparation was by the immunoSEQ multiplex PCR assay. Held by TCRdb, this immuneACCESS table contains in-frame sequences only and omits some clones. Under half of the omission traces to an unresolved V gene where checked; the cause of the rest is unknown. The sample profile shows about 15,000 clones; approximately 84% of them were found once. Clones ranked in the top ten supply roughly 15% of the sample. Sequences were obtained from peripheral blood. These receptors all come from a human donor in a cohort sampled during active COVID-19.

The chain carries TRBV2 and TRBJ2-1; D remains ambiguous. V lost 2 bases and J lost 8, with 16 bases in between. The CDR3 sequence is 15 residues long. CDR1 is SNHLY, CDR2 FYNNEI, per germline. The CDR3 DNA is TGTGCCAGCAGTGAAAAGTCCCGTAGGAGCGATGAGCAGTTCTTC. This codes for CASSEKSRRSDEQFF.

The rearrangement links TRBV6-6 to TRBJ1-1; possible D gene TRBD1, 5 bases. CDR3 length: 13 residues. Trimming took off 5 bases at V and 1 base at J, with 8 bases between the two ends. Looked up from germline, CDR1 is MNHNY and CDR2 is SVGAGI (reference sequence). Here the CDR3 reads CASSGAPNTEAFF. DNA of the CDR3: TGTGCCAGCAGTGGGGCCCCGAACACTGAAGCTTTCTTT.

This chain connects TRBV28 to TRBJ1-1; D is unclear. The CDR3 covers 13 residues. Looked up from germline, CDR1 is MDHEN and CDR2 is SYDVKM. Trimming removed 6 bases at V and 0 bases at J, with 8 bases between. The CDR3 region has the DNA TGTGCCAGCAGCCTGACAATGAACACTGAAGCTTTCTTT. Translation: CASSLTMNTEAFF.

V and J are TRBV11-2 and TRBJ1-3; D gene uncertain. V was shortened by 5 bases and J by 5 bases, with 16 bases between the two germline ends. CDR3 size: 15 residues. Germline CDR1 reads SGHAT; CDR2 reads FQNNGV. The CDR3 region is CASSPLSGIRNTIYF. CDR3 bases: TGTGCCAGCAGCCCCCTCTCTGGCATAAGAAACACCATATATTTT.

This clone was seen only a few times. This chain links TRBV5-1 with TRBJ2-5, with 16 bases lining up with TRBD2. V lost 4 bases to trimming and J lost 0 bases; unmatched junction nucleotides: 9. The CDR3 covers 19 residues. Germline-derived CDR1 and CDR2 are SGHRS and YFSETQ. This chain's CDR3 is CASSRRGTSGRGYQETQYF. As DNA, the CDR3 is TGCGCCAGCAGCAGGCGAGGGACTAGCGGGAGGGGGTACCAAGAGACCCAGTACTTC.

CDR3 residues: CAIRDRDGNTEAFF. CDR3 DNA: TGTGCCATCAGGGACAGGGACGGGAACACTGAAGCTTTCTTT. The rearrangement joins TRBV10-3 to TRBJ1-1; TRBD1 aligns across 8 bases. CDR3 size: 14 residues. J lost 1 base, V lost 6 bases, and 4 bases had no gene match. Per germline, CDR1 ENHRY and CDR2 SYGVKD.

The CDR3 DNA reads as TGTGCCAGCAGCGGCGGCCAAAACCGGGCTAGCGGTCGGGATACGCAGTATTTT. It codes for CASSGGQNRASGRDTQYF. The genes are TRBV11-2 and TRBJ2-3; 7 positions agree with TRBD2. J was trimmed by 6 bases and V by 5 bases; bases with no gene match: 20. CDR1 is SGHAT, CDR2 FQNNGV, per germline. This CDR3 is built from 18 residues.

The V and J genes are TRBV6-5 and TRBJ2-7, with D tentatively TRBD2 (5 bases). The length of the CDR3 is 14 residues. Per the germline V gene, CDR1 is MNHEY and CDR2 is SVGAGI. Trimming took off 2 bases at V and 3 bases at J, with 11 bases between the two ends. CDR3 sequence (DNA): TGTGCCAGCAGTTACGCGACTACCTACTACGAGCAGTACTTC. Its translation is CASSYATTYYEQYF.

The chain links TRBV5-1 to TRBJ1-4; 7 nucleotides line up with TRBD1. V shed 3 bases and J 6 bases; nucleotides not matched to a gene: 5. CDR3 length equals 14 residues. Germline CDR1 SGHRS, CDR2 YFSETQ. The CDR3 nucleotides read TGCGCCAGCAGCTCGGGACAGCGTTATGAAAAACTGTTTTTT. This gives the protein CASSSGQRYEKLFF.

V and J are TRBV4-2 and TRBJ2-1, with a possible D match to TRBD2 (5 bases). The CDR3 runs 14 residues. The germline V and J ends were trimmed by 0 bases and 10 bases, with 13 bases remaining between them. Per germline, CDR1 LGHNA and CDR2 YNFKEQ. The CDR3 sequence: CASSQEPGEGEQFF. CDR3 bases: TGTGCCAGCAGCCAAGAGCCCGGTGAGGGCGAGCAGTTCTTC.

V and J are TRBV18 and TRBJ2-5, with a weak D call TRBD1 (6 bases). The CDR3 is 15 residues long. With 5 bases removed from V and 2 bases from J, the gap between germline ends came to 15 bases. CDR1 is KGHSH and CDR2 is LQKENI in the germline V gene. The CDR3 region is CASSVSGTTQETQYF. CDR3 in DNA: TGTGCCAGCTCAGTCTCCGGGACAACACAAGAGACCCAGTACTTC.

CDR3 sequence reads: CASCGQGGTAAFF. CDR3 bases: TGTGCCAGCTGCGGACAGGGAGGTACTGCTGCTTTCTTT. The chain links TRBV2 to TRBJ1-1, with TRBD1 identical over 8 bases. The CDR3 has 13 amino acids. The V and J ends lost 8 bases and 11 bases, in that order; junction bases with no gene match: 13. Per germline, CDR1 SNHLY and CDR2 FYNNEI.

The table lists this clone with a few counts. This chain connects TRBV27 to TRBJ2-5; 9 positions agree with TRBD1. V gave up 5 bases and J gave up 7 bases; unmatched junction bases: 8. Per germline, CDR1 MNHEY and CDR2 SMNVEV (reference sequence). The CDR3 sequence is 14 residues long. The CDR3: CASSPARTGVTQYF. The CDR3 DNA reads as TGTGCCAGCAGTCCGGCCCGGACAGGGGTGACCCAGTACTTC.

This chain links TRBV12-3 or TRBV12-4 with TRBJ2-3, with D possibly matching TRBD2 (5 bases). The CDR3 is 13 residues long. V was shortened by 6 bases and J by 5 bases, with 12 bases between the two germline ends. DNA for the CDR3: TGTGCCAGCAGACCCACCGGGGAAGATACGCAGTATTTT. It specifies CASRPTGEDTQYF.

The chain combines TRBV19 with TRBJ1-2, with 10 positions matching TRBD1. Germline-derived CDR1 and CDR2 are LNHDA and SQIVND (reference sequence). The CDR3 is 15 amino acids. J was trimmed by 3 bases and V by 4 bases; bases with no gene match: 5. CDR3: CASSRGGTGDYGYTF. CDR3 coding DNA: TGTGCCAGTAGTAGAGGCGGGACAGGGGACTATGGCTACACCTTC.